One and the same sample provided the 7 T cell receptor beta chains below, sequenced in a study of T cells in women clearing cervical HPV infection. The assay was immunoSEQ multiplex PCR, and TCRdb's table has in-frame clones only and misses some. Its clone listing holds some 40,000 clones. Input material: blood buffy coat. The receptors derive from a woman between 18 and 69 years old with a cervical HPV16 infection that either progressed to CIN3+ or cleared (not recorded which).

The chain's CDR3 is CAWSGGGGKTQYF. CDR3 DNA (partial): TGTGCCTGGAGTGGAGGGGGGGGTAAGACC. The chain has TRBV30 and TRBJ2-5, with a tentative D call TRBD2 (7 bases). Coverage ceases 3 residues before the CDR3 finishes, and the germline J gene fills in the end. The V and J ends lost 1 base and 6 bases respectively, with 12 bases between them. CDR1 and CDR2 from the germline V gene are GTSNPN and SVGIG (reference sequence). This CDR3 has 13 residues.

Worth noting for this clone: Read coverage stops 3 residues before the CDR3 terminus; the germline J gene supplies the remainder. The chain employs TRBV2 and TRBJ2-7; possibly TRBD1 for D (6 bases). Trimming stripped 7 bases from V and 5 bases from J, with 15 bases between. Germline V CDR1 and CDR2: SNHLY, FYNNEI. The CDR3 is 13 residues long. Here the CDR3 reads CASKRRGWDEQYF. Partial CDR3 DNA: TGTGCCAGCAAGCGAAGGGGGTGGGACGAG. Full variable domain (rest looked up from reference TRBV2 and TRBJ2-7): EPEVTQTPSHQVTQMGQEVILRCVPISNHLYFYWYRQILGQKVEFLVSFYNNEISEKSEIFDDQFSVERPDGSNFTLKIRSTKLEDSAMYFCASKRRGWDEQYFGPGTRLTVT.

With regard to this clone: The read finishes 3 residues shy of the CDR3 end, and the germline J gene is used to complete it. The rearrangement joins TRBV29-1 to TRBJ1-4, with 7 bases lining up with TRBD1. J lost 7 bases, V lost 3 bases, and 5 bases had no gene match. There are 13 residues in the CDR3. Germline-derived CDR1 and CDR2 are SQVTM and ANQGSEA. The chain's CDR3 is CSVDPGGGEKLFF. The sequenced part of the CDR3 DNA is TGCAGCGTTGACCCAGGGGGAGGTGAAAAA.

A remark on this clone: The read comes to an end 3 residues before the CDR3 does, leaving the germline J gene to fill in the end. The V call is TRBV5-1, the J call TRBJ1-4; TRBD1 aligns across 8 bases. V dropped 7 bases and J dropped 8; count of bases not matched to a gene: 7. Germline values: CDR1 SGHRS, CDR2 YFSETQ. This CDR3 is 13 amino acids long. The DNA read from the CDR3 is TGCGCCAGCCAGACAGGGGTAGAGGAAAAA. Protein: CASQTGVEEK. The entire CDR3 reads CASQTGVEEKLFF.

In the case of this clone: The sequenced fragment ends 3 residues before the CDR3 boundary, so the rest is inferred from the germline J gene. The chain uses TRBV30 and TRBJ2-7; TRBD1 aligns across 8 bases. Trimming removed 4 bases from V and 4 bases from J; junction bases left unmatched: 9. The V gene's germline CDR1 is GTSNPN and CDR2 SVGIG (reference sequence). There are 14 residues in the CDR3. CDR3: CAWTLQGVWYEQYF. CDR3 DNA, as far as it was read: TGTGCCTGGACCCTACAGGGGGTTTGGTACGAG.

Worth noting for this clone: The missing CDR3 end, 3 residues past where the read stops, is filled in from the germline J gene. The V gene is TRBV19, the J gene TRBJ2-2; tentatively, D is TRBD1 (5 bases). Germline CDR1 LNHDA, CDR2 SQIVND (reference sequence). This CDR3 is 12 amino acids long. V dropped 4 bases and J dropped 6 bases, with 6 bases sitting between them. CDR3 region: CASSSRAGELFF. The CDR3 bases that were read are TGTGCCAGTAGTAGCAGGGCCGGGGAG.

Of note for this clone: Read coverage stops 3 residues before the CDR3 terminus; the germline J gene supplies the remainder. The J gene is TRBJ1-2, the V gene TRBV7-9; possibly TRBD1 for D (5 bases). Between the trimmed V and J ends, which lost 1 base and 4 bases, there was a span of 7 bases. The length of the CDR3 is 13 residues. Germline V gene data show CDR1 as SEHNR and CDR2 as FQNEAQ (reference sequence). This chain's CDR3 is CASSLEGLYGYTF. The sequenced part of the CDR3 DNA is TGTGCCAGCAGCTTAGAGGGGCTCTATGGC.